The TCR beta chain under discussion was sequenced for a study of post-analysis software for immune sequencing data. Study-level points and caveats: Four to six TRBV segments (TRBV5-6, TRBV5-1 and TRBV20-1 among them) occurred more frequently in patients than in controls.

In the case of this clonotype: Antigen specificity is unknown.

Germline V gene data show CDR1 as SGHRS and CDR2 as YFSETQ. There are 16 residues in the CDR3. V lost 4 bases and J lost 4; bases outside the gene matches: 8. TCR beta libraries were prepared from cDNA with unique molecular identifiers. A single record per CDR3 protein comes from TCRdb applying MiXCR to the PCR reads. The sample lists approximately 770,000 distinct CDR3 sequences, 35% to 55% seen once, with roughly 5.2% in the top ten. The TCR sequence derives from a girl between 5 and 17 years old with multiple sclerosis. Specimen: blood. The chain uses TRBV5-1 and TRBJ2-6; 7 bases fit TRBD1. The DNA for the CDR3 is TGCGCCAGCAGCCCGCGGACAGGCCTAGGGGCCAACGTCCTGACTTTC. Amino acids: CASSPRTGLGANVLTF.